The 14 T cell receptor beta chains given below trace back to one sample, sequenced in a study of T-cell memory formation after mild COVID-19. TCRdb used MiXCR to reprocess the 5' RACE reads, holding one entry per CDR3 protein. This table holds 250,000 to 400,000 distinct CDR3 sequences, approximately 14% found once. The sequenced sample was PBMCs or a T cell subset sorted from them (not recorded which). Source of these receptors: a man aged 18 to 30 who had mild COVID-19 (a few samples of this study predate the infection). Cell type and time point are not known.

The CDR3 is CASSSTGRGYGYTF. The CDR3, as DNA: TGTGCCAGCAGCTCGACAGGGAGAGGTTATGGCTACACCTTC. The chain combines TRBV7-9 with TRBJ1-2, with 7 bases that match TRBD1. The CDR3 is made up of 14 amino acids. With V trimmed by 4 bases and J by 5 bases, 7 bases remained unmatched. The germline CDR1 and CDR2 sequences are SEHNR and FQNEAQ (reference sequence).

This clonotype occurred many times. The chain is built from TRBV10-3 and TRBJ2-7, with a possible D match to TRBD1 (5 bases). The CDR3 is 13 residues long. Trimming stripped 2 bases from V and 2 bases from J, with 7 bases between. Per germline, CDR1 ENHRY and CDR2 SYGVKD. The CDR3 protein is CAISEGQTYEQYF. The CDR3 DNA sequence: TGTGCCATCAGTGAGGGACAAACCTACGAGCAGTACTTC.

In its sample, this clonotype was seen a few times. The CDR3 spells CSARGTAYEQYF. The CDR3 region has the DNA TGCAGTGCTAGGGGGACTGCCTACGAGCAGTACTTC. The chain uses TRBV20-1 and TRBJ2-7, with D maybe TRBD2 (6 bases). Germline loops: CDR1 DFQATT, CDR2 SNEGSKA (reference sequence). Trimming left V 3 bases short and J 2 bases short, with 8 bases between. The CDR3 has 12 residues.

This clonotype was seen more than once but under ten times. The chain couples TRBV9 to TRBJ1-3; maybe TRBD1 (6 bases). The CDR3 runs 15 residues. CDR1 and CDR2 from the germline V gene are SGDLS and YYNGEE. Trimming stripped 4 bases from V and 2 bases from J, with 13 bases between. Here the CDR3 DNA reads TGTGCCAGCAGCTCGTCCGGGACAACTGGAAACACCATATATTTT. Protein product: CASSSSGTTGNTIYF.

This chain links TRBV6-5 with TRBJ2-1, with 9 bases lining up with TRBD1. This CDR3 is built from 11 residues. V was pared by 5 bases and J by 12 bases, with 2 bases of the junction left unmatched. Germline CDR1 MNHEY, CDR2 SVGAGI. As DNA, the CDR3 is TGTGCCAGCAGTATGGGACAGGGGCAGTTCTTC. Amino acids: CASSMGQGQFF.

This clonotype was observed at least ten times. The gene calls are TRBV19 and TRBJ2-2, with TRBD1 matching 8 bases. Trimming cost V 6 bases and J 4 bases; bases outside gene matches: 4. There are 14 residues in the CDR3. Per the germline V gene, CDR1 is LNHDA and CDR2 is SQIVND (reference sequence). This CDR3 reads CASSPGQGTGELFF. DNA of the CDR3: TGTGCCAGTAGCCCAGGACAGGGCACCGGGGAGCTGTTTTTT.

This clonotype was recorded a few times. This chain links TRBV4-3 with TRBJ2-4, with D perhaps TRBD2 (6 bases). The V gene's germline CDR1 is LGHNA and CDR2 YSLEER. The length of the CDR3 is 17 residues. The germline V and J ends were trimmed by 1 base and 0 bases, with 13 bases remaining between them. The CDR3 here is CASSQGLDSLAKNIQYF. For the CDR3, the DNA is TGCGCCAGCAGCCAAGGACTAGACTCCCTAGCCAAAAACATTCAGTACTTC.

A few counts support this clonotype. The chain is built from TRBV11-2 and TRBJ2-7; 12 positions match TRBD1. The CDR3 has 18 amino acids. V gave up 4 bases and J gave up 7 bases; unmatched junction bases: 17. Germline CDR1 SGHAT, CDR2 FQNNGV. CDR3 in DNA: TGTGCCAGCAGCTACTTGAATAACCGGGACAGGGGGCGTCGGGAGCAGTACTTC. Its protein product is CASSYLNNRDRGRREQYF. The full variable domain, its missing parts supplied by reference TRBV11-2 and TRBJ2-7, is EAGVAQSPRYKIIEKRQSVAFWCNPISGHATLYWYQQILGQGPKLLIQFQNNGVVDDSQLPKDRFSAERLKGVDSTLKIQPAKLEDSAVYLCASSYLNNRDRGRREQYFGPGTRLTVT.

This clonotype occurred a few times. The V and J genes are TRBV6-5 and TRBJ2-7; 9 positions agree with TRBD1. Unmatched junction bases numbered 7, after V lost 7 bases and J lost 3 bases. This CDR3 contains 14 residues. Germline V gives CDR1 MNHEY, CDR2 SVGAGI. CDR3 DNA: TGTGCCAGCAAAGGGACAGGGATTATCTACGAGCAGTACTTC. Protein sequence: CASKGTGIIYEQYF.

The chain uses TRBV4-3 and TRBJ2-1, with D perhaps TRBD2 (5 bases). The germline V gene has CDR1 LGHNA and CDR2 YSLEER. Trimming stripped 0 bases from V and 10 bases from J, with 13 bases between. The CDR3 consists of 14 residues. The CDR3 is CASSQDISGSEQFF. The CDR3 nucleotides are TGCGCCAGCAGCCAAGACATTTCGGGGTCCGAGCAGTTCTTC.

This chain joins TRBV5-1 and TRBJ1-1; D is unclear. Trimming took off 0 bases at V and 6 bases at J, with 3 bases between the two ends. Germline V lookup: CDR1 SGHRS, CDR2 YFSETQ. This CDR3 spans 11 amino acids. CDR3 bases: TGCGCCAGCAGCTTGGAGTCTGAAGCTTTCTTT. Encoded protein: CASSLESEAFF.

The chain has TRBV3-1 and TRBJ1-5, with 8 bases matching TRBD1. The CDR3 runs to 16 residues. V was pared by 4 bases and J by 3 bases, with 8 bases of the junction left unmatched. CDR1 and CDR2 from the germline V gene are LGHDT and YNNKEL (reference sequence). CDR3 residues: CASSPQGQGANQPQHF. The CDR3 DNA follows: TGTGCCAGCAGCCCCCAGGGTCAGGGGGCCAATCAGCCCCAGCATTTT.

This chain links TRBV6-2 or TRBV6-3 with TRBJ1-1, with D unclear. The CDR3 has 12 residues. V was shortened by 2 bases and J by 7 bases, with 8 bases between the two germline ends. The germline CDR1 and CDR2 sequences are MNHEY and SVGEGT. The CDR3 DNA reads as TGTGCCAGCAGTTACGCGGCGCTTGAAGCTTTCTTT. This sequence encodes CASSYAALEAFF.

The chain carries TRBV6-2 or TRBV6-3 and TRBJ1-5, with TRBD1 matching 10 bases. V shed 4 bases, J shed 6 bases, and the junction held 9 bases outside the gene matches. The CDR3 sequence is 16 residues long. The V gene's germline CDR1 is MNHEY and CDR2 SVGEGT. CDR3 coding DNA: TGTGCCAGCAGTTCGCCGACAGGGGGCTCGAGTCAGCCCCAGCATTTT. Amino acid sequence: CASSSPTGGSSQPQHF.